The 15 T cell receptor beta chains listed next were all sequenced from one sample in a study of memory CD4+ T cells and cytomegalovirus serostatus. The sort gate was single viable CD3+CD4+CD8-CD45RO+ cells for memory CD4+ T cells. The protocol was immunoSEQ multiplex PCR, while the TCRdb copy is restricted to in-frame clones and leaves out a portion. The sample has tens of thousands of clones; around 80% are singletons. The sequencing sample was made of memory CD4+ T cells from blood. All receptors derive from an adult in good health and CMV-seronegative.

The rearrangement uses TRBV20-1 and TRBJ1-2; D not certain. Germline V gene lookup returns CDR1 DFQATT and CDR2 SNEGSKA (reference sequence). There are 11 residues in the CDR3. Trimming removed 0 bases at V and 8 bases at J, with 7 bases between. The CDR3 region is CSARDNWGYTF. As DNA, the CDR3 is TGCAGTGCTAGAGATAACTGGGGCTACACCTTC.

CDR3 DNA: TGCGCCAGCAGTGCTCAAGGAGATAATTCACCCCTCCACTTT. Encoded protein: CASSAQGDNSPLHF. The chain is built from TRBV10-2 and TRBJ1-6; D is uncertain. The CDR3 consists of 14 residues. Germline loops: CDR1 WSHSY, CDR2 SAAADI. V shed 4 bases and J shed 5 bases, with 9 bases lying between them.

The V and J genes are TRBV5-1 and TRBJ2-7, with 7 nucleotides matching TRBD1. CDR1 and CDR2 (germline): SGHRS, YFSETQ. The CDR3 loop spans 14 amino acids. Trimming cost V 7 bases and J 0 bases; bases outside gene matches: 7. CDR3 DNA sequence: TGCGCCAGCCGGCCCGGGGACAGCTCCTACGAGCAGTACTTC. Translating it yields CASRPGDSSYEQYF.

This clone occurred once. The genes are TRBV7-9 and TRBJ1-2; 7 bases are a match to TRBD1. Germline assignment: CDR1 SEHNR and CDR2 FQNEAQ (reference sequence). The ends lost 3 bases at V and 8 bases at J; junction bases unmatched: 3. The CDR3 loop spans 12 amino acids. In DNA form, the CDR3 reads TGTGCCAGCAGCTTCGACAGGGAAGGCTACACCTTC. Protein sequence: CASSFDREGYTF.

The CDR3 loop reads CASSTSWGTDTQYF. The CDR3 coding sequence is TGTGCCAGCAGCACTAGCTGGGGCACAGATACGCAGTATTTT. The chain recombines TRBV6-1 with TRBJ2-3, with a possible D match to TRBD2 (6 bases). The V end lost 6 bases, the J end lost 1 base, and 11 bases lay between the germline ends. The CDR3 has 14 residues. Germline CDR1 reads MNHNS; CDR2 reads SASEGT.

The chain is built from TRBV28 and TRBJ1-6; D remains unclear. Trimming removed 9 bases at V and 6 bases at J, with 12 bases between. The CDR3 is 13 amino acids. Germline V gives CDR1 MDHEN, CDR2 SYDVKM. The CDR3 sequence: CARRRSGNSPLHF. CDR3 sequence (DNA): TGTGCCAGAAGGAGATCTGGTAATTCACCCCTCCACTTT.

This sequence joins TRBV18 and TRBJ2-7, with D perhaps given as TRBD1 or TRBD2 (5 bases each). The CDR3 runs to 12 residues. Germline loops: CDR1 KGHSH, CDR2 LQKENI. V lost 3 bases, J lost 4 bases, and 7 bases lay in between. CDR3 nucleotides: TGTGCCAGCTCACCTTGGGGGTACGAGCAGTACTTC. This sequence encodes CASSPWGYEQYF.

This chain's CDR3 is CSVDRLAGDSEQFF. CDR3 DNA sequence: TGCAGCGTTGATCGACTAGCGGGAGACAGTGAGCAGTTCTTC. The rearrangement uses TRBV29-1 and TRBJ2-1, with TRBD2 identical over 12 bases. The germline V gene has CDR1 SQVTM and CDR2 ANQGSEA. This CDR3 has 14 amino acids. V dropped 3 bases and J dropped 9; count of bases not matched to a gene: 6.

The chain recombines TRBV29-1 with TRBJ2-1; D tentatively fits TRBD1 or TRBD2 (6 bases each). Trimming took 5 bases from V and 6 from J, leaving 11 bases between them. Germline loops: CDR1 SQVTM, CDR2 ANQGSEA. This CDR3 spans 12 amino acids. The CDR3 here is CSVRGASNEQFF. The CDR3 nucleotides are TGCAGCGTTAGGGGGGCCTCCAATGAGCAGTTCTTC.

This chain joins TRBV19 and TRBJ2-7; D call uncertain. The CDR3 runs to 15 residues. CDR1 is LNHDA, CDR2 SQIVND, per germline (reference sequence). The V and J ends lost 0 bases and 3 bases respectively, with 12 bases between them. The DNA for the CDR3 is TGTGCCAGTAGTATAGAACAAGGGCTGGGCTACGAGCAGTACTTC. Protein product: CASSIEQGLGYEQYF.

This rearrangement joins TRBV7-2 to TRBJ1-2; D might be TRBD1 (5 bases). Germline CDR1 and CDR2: SGHTA and FQGNSA. The CDR3 length is 16 residues. The ends were cut back, 2 bases at V and 7 bases at J, with 20 bases in the middle. CDR3 in amino acids: CASSLHRTPSQGGYTF. The CDR3 bases are TGTGCCAGCAGCTTACATCGGACACCCTCTCAGGGTGGCTACACCTTC.

The sample holds a few counts of this clone. This rearrangement joins TRBV19 to TRBJ1-6; no clear D. This CDR3 has 12 residues. The V gene lost 4 bases and the J gene lost 7 bases, with 5 bases spanning the gap. CDR1 and CDR2 from the germline V gene are LNHDA and SQIVND (reference sequence). In DNA, the CDR3 is TGTGCCAGTAGTACTCAGAATTCACCCCTCCACTTT. It encodes CASSTQNSPLHF.

This clone was recorded a few times. The chain has TRBV19 and TRBJ2-3; perhaps D is TRBD1 or TRBD2 (5 bases each). The CDR3 totals 17 residues. Deletions cut 6 bases from V and 7 bases from J, with 26 bases between. Germline V gene sequence: CDR1 LNHDA, CDR2 SQIVND (reference sequence). For the CDR3, the DNA is TGTGCCAGTAGGGGACGGGACGGAGACTCGGGGAGTCATACGCAGTATTTT. Its translation: CASRGRDGDSGSHTQYF.

The chain joins TRBV5-6 to TRBJ1-2; maybe TRBD1 (6 bases). The germline gives CDR1 SGHDT, CDR2 YYEEEE. V was trimmed by 3 bases and J by 1 base, leaving 13 bases between them. CDR3 length equals 15 residues. This CDR3 reads CASSWRQVINYGYTF. CDR3 nucleotide sequence: TGTGCCAGCAGCTGGAGACAGGTGATTAACTATGGCTACACCTTC.

This sequence joins TRBV4-3 and TRBJ2-5; no firm D call. This CDR3 spans 15 amino acids. The V end lost 0 bases, the J end lost 3 bases, and 11 bases lay between the germline ends. Germline CDR1 reads LGHNA; CDR2 reads YSLEER. The chain's CDR3 is CASSQDRNRKETQYF. The CDR3 bases are TGCGCCAGCAGCCAAGATAGGAATAGGAAAGAGACCCAGTACTTC.